One and the same sample provided the 11 T cell receptor beta chains below, sequenced in a study of CD8 T cells in ankylosing spondylitis. Study results and caveats: Characteristic of ankylosing spondylitis blood, it appeared, was a TCR beta motif comprising eight highly homologous variants.

For these receptors, no antigen is known. TCRdb reanalysed the 5' RACE reads using MiXCR and keeps one entry per CDR3 protein. Among some 450,000 distinct CDR3 sequences, 17% were seen once, and the ten largest hold just over 1%. The sequencing input was blood, either unsorted or a sorted T cell fraction (not recorded which). Source of these receptors: a male donor with ankylosing spondylitis.

This rearrangement joins TRBV7-9 to TRBJ2-7; 7 bases agree with TRBD1. V trimming: 0 bases; J trimming: 2 bases; junction bases outside the gene matches: 1. The CDR3 is 14 amino acids. CDR1 is SEHNR and CDR2 is FQNEAQ in the germline V gene (reference sequence). The CDR3 sequence: CASSLAGQTYEQYF. The DNA for the CDR3 is TGTGCCAGCAGCTTAGCGGGACAGACCTACGAGCAGTACTTC.

This clonotype was found a few times. The chain couples TRBV3-1 to TRBJ2-7; no definite D call. Trimming took 4 bases from V and 6 from J, leaving 7 bases between them. CDR3 length: 11 amino acids. Germline loops: CDR1 LGHDT, CDR2 YNNKEL (reference sequence). As DNA, the CDR3 is TGTGCCAGCAGCCCAGGATTCGAGCAGTACTTC. It translates to CASSPGFEQYF.

This clonotype has a handful of counts. The chain recombines TRBV20-1 with TRBJ2-2; possibly TRBD1 or TRBD2 for D (5 bases each). The CDR3 loop spans 12 amino acids. Between the trimmed V and J ends, which lost 5 bases and 6 bases, there was a span of 10 bases. CDR1 is DFQATT and CDR2 is SNEGSKA in the germline V gene (reference sequence). The CDR3 region has the DNA TGCAGTGCTCGCTCGGGGCCCGGGGAGCTGTTTTTT. This translates into CSARSGPGELFF.

V is TRBV2 and J is TRBJ1-3; 10 bases agree with TRBD1. This CDR3 is 16 amino acids long. J lost 4 bases, V lost 5 bases, and 8 bases had no gene match. Germline V CDR1 and CDR2: SNHLY, FYNNEI. The CDR3 bases are TGTGCCAGCAGTCAAGGACAGGGGGTACGAGGAAACACCATATATTTT. It yields the protein CASSQGQGVRGNTIYF.

The chain uses TRBV20-1 and TRBJ2-5; D is perhaps TRBD1 or TRBD2 (5 bases each). Germline loops: CDR1 DFQATT, CDR2 SNEGSKA (reference sequence). The V end lost 4 bases, the J end lost 5 bases, and 17 bases lay between the germline ends. The CDR3 runs 14 residues. The CDR3 sequence is CSATGPPSVETQYF. The CDR3 DNA is TGCAGTGCTACGGGACCCCCGTCGGTGGAGACCCAGTACTTC.

This clonotype was observed many times. This chain links TRBV7-2 with TRBJ2-1, with TRBD1 as a possible D gene (6 bases). The CDR3 is made up of 13 amino acids. Trimming shortened V by 4 bases and J by 7 bases, and 11 bases separated the two germline ends. Germline CDR1 and CDR2: SGHTA and FQGNSA. CDR3 nucleotides: TGTGCCAGCAGCTCGGACAGACAGAATGAGCAGTTCTTC. It codes for CASSSDRQNEQFF.

This clonotype was counted only a few times. One junction end does not reproduce the germline sequence, and a read error may be involved. CDR3 sequence reads: CASSSAPGIF. As DNA, the CDR3 is TGTGCCAGCAGTAGCGCCCCGGGGATCTTC. The genes are TRBV2 and TRBJ2-1, with D tentatively TRBD2 (5 bases). Germline V gives CDR1 SNHLY, CDR2 FYNNEI. This CDR3 spans 10 amino acids.

This clonotype appeared many times. This chain connects TRBV6-1 to TRBJ1-3, with D perhaps TRBD1 (5 bases). V lost 10 bases, J lost 2 bases, and 18 bases lay in between. The CDR3 length is 15 residues. Germline V gives CDR1 MNHNS, CDR2 SASEGT. CDR3 sequence: CATRRGDLTGNTIYF. CDR3 coding DNA: TGTGCCACCAGGCGGGGGGACCTAACTGGAAACACCATATATTTT.

In its sample, this clonotype was seen a few times. The chain is built from TRBV20-1 and TRBJ2-5; possible D gene TRBD2, 5 bases. The germline V gene has CDR1 DFQATT and CDR2 SNEGSKA (reference sequence). The CDR3 length is 16 residues. V was clipped by 5 bases and J by 1 base, with 20 bases between them. The CDR3, as DNA: TGCAGTGCTCCCCCTCCCTCCGGACTCCTCCAAGAGACCCAGTACTTC. Translated, it gives CSAPPPSGLLQETQYF.

The J gene is TRBJ1-5, the V gene TRBV10-3; 7 bases fit TRBD1. The CDR3 has 15 amino acids. V lost 2 bases, J lost 0 bases, and 1 base stayed unmatched. Looked up from germline, CDR1 is ENHRY and CDR2 is SYGVKD. CDR3 sequence (DNA): TGTGCCATCAGTGAGACAGGGGATAGCAATCAGCCCCAGCATTTT. Protein: CAISETGDSNQPQHF.

The chain uses TRBV27 and TRBJ2-7; D gene unclear. The V end was cut by 3 bases, the J end by 3 bases, with 9 bases between. The germline V gene encodes CDR1 MNHEY and CDR2 SMNVEV (reference sequence). This CDR3 contains 13 residues. CDR3 sequence: CASSLNRNYEQYF. The CDR3 DNA follows: TGTGCCAGCAGTTTGAACAGAAACTACGAGCAGTACTTC.